The TCR beta chain described here comes from a study of blood T cell repertoires in COVID-19. Germline CDR1 reads SEHNR; CDR2 reads FQNEAQ (reference sequence). V trimming: 5 bases; J trimming: 10 bases; junction bases outside the gene matches: 2. CDR3 size: 11 residues. TCRdb's table, derived via immunoSEQ multiplex PCR, lists solely in-frame clones and lacks some. The repertoire holds 100,000 to 120,000 clones, with 88% as singletons. This receptor was taken from a human donor in a cohort sampled during active COVID-19. The rearrangement joins TRBV7-9 to TRBJ2-1; 7 bases match TRBD1. The sequencing sample was made of peripheral blood. CDR3 bases: TGTGCCAGCAGCCCGGACAGGGAGCAGTTCTTC. This sequence encodes CASSPDREQFF.